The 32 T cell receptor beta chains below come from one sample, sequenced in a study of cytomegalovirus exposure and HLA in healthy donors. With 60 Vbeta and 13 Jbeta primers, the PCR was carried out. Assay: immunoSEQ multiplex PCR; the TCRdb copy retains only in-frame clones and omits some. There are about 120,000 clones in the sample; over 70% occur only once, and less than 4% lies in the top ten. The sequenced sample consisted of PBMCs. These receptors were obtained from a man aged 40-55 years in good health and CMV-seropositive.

CDR3 sequence: CASGLLNTEAFF. In DNA form, the CDR3 reads TGTGCTAGTGGTTTGCTTAACACTGAAGCTTTCTTT. The rearrangement links TRBV12-5 to TRBJ1-1, with D hard to call. Germline CDR1 is LGHNT and CDR2 is FRNRAP. This CDR3 comprises 12 residues. With 2 bases removed from V and 2 bases from J, the gap between germline ends came to 3 bases. Full variable domain (rest looked up from reference TRBV12-5 and TRBJ1-1): DARVTQTPRHKVTEMGQEVTMRCQPILGHNTVFWYRQTMMQGLELLAYFRNRAPLDDSGMPKDRFSAEMPDATLATLKIQPSEPRDSAVYFCASGLLNTEAFFGQGTRLTVV.

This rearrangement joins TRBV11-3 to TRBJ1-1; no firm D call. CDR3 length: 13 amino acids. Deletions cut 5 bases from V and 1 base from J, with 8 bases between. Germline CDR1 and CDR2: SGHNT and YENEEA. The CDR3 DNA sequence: TGTGCCAGCAGCAGAGTCCGGAACACTGAAGCTTTCTTT. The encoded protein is CASSRVRNTEAFF.

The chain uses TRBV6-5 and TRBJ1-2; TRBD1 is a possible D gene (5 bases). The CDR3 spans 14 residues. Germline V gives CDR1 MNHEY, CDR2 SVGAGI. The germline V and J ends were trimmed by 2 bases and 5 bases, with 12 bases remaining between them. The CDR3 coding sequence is TGTGCCAGCAGTTACGCCAGTCGGGGGTATGGCTACACCTTC. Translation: CASSYASRGYGYTF.

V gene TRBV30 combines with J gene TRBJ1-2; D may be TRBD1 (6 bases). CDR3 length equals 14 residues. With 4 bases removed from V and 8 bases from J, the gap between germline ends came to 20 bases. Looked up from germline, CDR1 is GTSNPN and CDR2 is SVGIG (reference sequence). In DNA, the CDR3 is TGTGCCTGGACCGTTACCCAGGGGAGTCGGGGCTACACCTTC. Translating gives CAWTVTQGSRGYTF.

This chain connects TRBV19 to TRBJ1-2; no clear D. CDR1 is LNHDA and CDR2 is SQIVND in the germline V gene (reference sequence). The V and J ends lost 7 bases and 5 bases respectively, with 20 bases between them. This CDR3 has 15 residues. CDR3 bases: TGTGCCAGTACTATCCTGAGAACCCGGGGATATGGCTACACCTTC. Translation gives CASTILRTRGYGYTF.

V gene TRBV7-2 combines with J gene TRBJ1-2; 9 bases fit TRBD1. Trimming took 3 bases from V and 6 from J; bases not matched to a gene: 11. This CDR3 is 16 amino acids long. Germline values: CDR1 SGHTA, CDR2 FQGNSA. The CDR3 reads CASSFTPGDRVHGYTF. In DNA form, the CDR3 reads TGTGCCAGCAGCTTCACGCCAGGGGACAGGGTACATGGCTACACCTTC.

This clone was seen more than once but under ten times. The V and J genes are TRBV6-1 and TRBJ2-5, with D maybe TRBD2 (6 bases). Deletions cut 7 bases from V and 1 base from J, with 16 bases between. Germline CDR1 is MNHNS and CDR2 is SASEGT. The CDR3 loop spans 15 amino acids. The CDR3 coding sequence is TGTGCCAGCACTTGGGATAGCGGCAGCCAAGAGACCCAGTACTTC. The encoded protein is CASTWDSGSQETQYF.

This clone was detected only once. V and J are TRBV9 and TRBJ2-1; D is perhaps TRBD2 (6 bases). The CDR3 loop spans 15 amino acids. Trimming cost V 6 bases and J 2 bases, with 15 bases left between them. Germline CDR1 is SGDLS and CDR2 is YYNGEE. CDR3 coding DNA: TGTGCCAGCACCCCGCAGGAGGGGCCCTACAATGAGCAGTTCTTC. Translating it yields CASTPQEGPYNEQFF.

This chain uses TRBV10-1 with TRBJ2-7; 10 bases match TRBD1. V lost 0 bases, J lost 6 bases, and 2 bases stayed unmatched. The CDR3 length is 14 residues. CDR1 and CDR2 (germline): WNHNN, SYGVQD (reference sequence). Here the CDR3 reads CASSESGTGAEQYF. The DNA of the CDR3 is TGCGCCAGCAGTGAGTCGGGGACAGGGGCCGAGCAGTACTTC.

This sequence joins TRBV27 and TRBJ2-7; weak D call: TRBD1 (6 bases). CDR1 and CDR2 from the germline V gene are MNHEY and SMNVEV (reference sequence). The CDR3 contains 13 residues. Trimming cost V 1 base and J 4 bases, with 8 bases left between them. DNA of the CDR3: TGTGCCAGCAGTTTATTGGACAGATACGAGCAGTACTTC. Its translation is CASSLLDRYEQYF.

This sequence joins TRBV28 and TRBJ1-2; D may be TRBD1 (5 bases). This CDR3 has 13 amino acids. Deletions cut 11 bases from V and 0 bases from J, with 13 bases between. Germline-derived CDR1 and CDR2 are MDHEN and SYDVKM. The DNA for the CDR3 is TGTGCCCATGCCCCGACAGCTAACTATGGCTACACCTTC. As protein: CAHAPTANYGYTF.

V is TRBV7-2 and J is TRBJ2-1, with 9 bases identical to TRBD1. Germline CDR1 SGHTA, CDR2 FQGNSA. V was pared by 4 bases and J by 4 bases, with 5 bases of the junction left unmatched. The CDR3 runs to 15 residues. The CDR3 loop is CASSSIQGAYNEQFF. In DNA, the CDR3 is TGTGCCAGCAGCTCAATACAGGGGGCATACAATGAGCAGTTCTTC.

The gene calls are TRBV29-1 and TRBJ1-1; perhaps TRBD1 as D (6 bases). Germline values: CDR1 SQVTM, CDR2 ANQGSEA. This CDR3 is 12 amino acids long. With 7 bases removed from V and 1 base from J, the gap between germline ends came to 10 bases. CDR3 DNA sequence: TGCAGCGGAAACAGGGAGAACACTGAAGCTTTCTTT. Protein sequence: CSGNRENTEAFF.

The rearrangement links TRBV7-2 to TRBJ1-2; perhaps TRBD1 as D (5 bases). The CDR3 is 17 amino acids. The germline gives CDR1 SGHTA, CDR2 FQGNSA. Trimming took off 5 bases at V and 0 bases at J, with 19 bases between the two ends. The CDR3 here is CASSQRSGSVSNYGYTF. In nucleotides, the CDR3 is TGTGCCAGCAGCCAAAGGTCAGGGTCCGTATCTAACTATGGCTACACCTTC. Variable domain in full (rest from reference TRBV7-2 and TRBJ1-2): GAGVSQSPSNKVTEKGKDVELRCDPISGHTALYWYRQSLGQGLEFLIYFQGNSAPDKSGLPSDRFSAERTGGSVSTLTIQRTQQEDSAVYLCASSQRSGSVSNYGYTFGSGTRLTVV.

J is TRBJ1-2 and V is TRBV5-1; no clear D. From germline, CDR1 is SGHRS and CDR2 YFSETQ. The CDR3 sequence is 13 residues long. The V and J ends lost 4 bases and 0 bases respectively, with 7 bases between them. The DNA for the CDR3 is TGCGCCAGCAGCGACTTAGCTAACTATGGCTACACCTTC. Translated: CASSDLANYGYTF.

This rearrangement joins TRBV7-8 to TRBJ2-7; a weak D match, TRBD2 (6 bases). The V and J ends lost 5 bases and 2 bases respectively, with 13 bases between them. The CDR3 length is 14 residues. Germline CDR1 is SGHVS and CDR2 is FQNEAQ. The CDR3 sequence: CASSPRDSAYEQYF. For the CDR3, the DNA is TGTGCCAGCAGCCCCCGGGACTCCGCCTACGAGCAGTACTTC.

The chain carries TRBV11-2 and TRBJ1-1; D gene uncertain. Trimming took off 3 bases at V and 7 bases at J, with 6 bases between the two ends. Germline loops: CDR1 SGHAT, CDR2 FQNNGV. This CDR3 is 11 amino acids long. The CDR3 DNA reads TGTGCCAGCAGCTTCTTCAGTGAAGCTTTCTTT. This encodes CASSFFSEAFF.

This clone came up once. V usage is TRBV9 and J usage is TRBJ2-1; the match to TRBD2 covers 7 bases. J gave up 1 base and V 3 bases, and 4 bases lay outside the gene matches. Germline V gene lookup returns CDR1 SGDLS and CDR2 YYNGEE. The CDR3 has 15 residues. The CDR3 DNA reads TGTGCCAGCAGCGACCGCGGGGGTTCCTACAATGAGCAGTTCTTC. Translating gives CASSDRGGSYNEQFF. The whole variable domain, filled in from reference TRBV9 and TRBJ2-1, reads DSGVTQTPKHLITATGQRVTLRCSPRSGDLSVYWYQQSLDQGLQFLIQYYNGEERAKGNILERFSAQQFPDLHSELNLSSLELGDSALYFCASSDRGGSYNEQFFGPGTRLTVL.

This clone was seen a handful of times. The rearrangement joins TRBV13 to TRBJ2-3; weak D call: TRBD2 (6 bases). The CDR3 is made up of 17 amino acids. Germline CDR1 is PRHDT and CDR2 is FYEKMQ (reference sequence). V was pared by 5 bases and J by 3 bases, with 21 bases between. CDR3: CASSPSRSGSITDTQYF. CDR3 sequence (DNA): TGTGCCAGCAGCCCGAGTCGGAGCGGGTCGATTACAGATACGCAGTATTTT.

The DNA for the CDR3 is TGTGCCACCCGACGACAGGGTAAGACCTACAATGAGCAGTTCTTC. Protein product: CATRRQGKTYNEQFF. The chain couples TRBV19 to TRBJ2-1; 7 nucleotides align to TRBD1. There are 15 residues in the CDR3. The germline V gene has CDR1 LNHDA and CDR2 SQIVND (reference sequence). Trimming took 10 bases from V and 2 from J; bases not matched to a gene: 11.

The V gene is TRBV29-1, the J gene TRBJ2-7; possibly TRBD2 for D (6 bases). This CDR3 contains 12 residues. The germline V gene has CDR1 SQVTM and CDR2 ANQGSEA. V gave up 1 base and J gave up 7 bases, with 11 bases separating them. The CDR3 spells CSVEGASGEQYF. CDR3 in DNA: TGCAGCGTTGAAGGGGCCAGCGGGGAGCAGTACTTC.

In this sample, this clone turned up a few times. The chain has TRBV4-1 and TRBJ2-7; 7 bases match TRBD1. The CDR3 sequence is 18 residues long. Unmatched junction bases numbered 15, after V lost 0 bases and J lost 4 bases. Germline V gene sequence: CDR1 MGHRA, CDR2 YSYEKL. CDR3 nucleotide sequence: TGCGCCAGCAGCCAAGATATTTGGAAGGGACAGTCCCAGTACGAGCAGTACTTC. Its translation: CASSQDIWKGQSQYEQYF.

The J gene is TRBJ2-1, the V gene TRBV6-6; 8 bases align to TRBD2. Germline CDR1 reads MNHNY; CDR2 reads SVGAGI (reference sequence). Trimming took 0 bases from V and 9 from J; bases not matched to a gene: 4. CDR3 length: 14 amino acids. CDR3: CASSYSTSVGEQFF. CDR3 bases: TGTGCCAGCAGTTACTCGACTAGCGTGGGTGAGCAGTTCTTC.

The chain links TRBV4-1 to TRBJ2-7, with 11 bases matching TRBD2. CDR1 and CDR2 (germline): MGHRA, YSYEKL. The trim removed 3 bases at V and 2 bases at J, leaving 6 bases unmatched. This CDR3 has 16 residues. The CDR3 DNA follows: TGCGCCAGCAGCCACCGGGGACTAGCGGAGACCTACGAGCAGTACTTC. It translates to CASSHRGLAETYEQYF.

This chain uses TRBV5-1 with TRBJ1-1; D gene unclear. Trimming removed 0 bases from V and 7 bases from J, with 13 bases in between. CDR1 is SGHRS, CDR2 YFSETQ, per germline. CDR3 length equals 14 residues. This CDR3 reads CASSLDWGVVEAFF. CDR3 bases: TGCGCCAGCAGCTTGGATTGGGGAGTGGTTGAAGCTTTCTTT.

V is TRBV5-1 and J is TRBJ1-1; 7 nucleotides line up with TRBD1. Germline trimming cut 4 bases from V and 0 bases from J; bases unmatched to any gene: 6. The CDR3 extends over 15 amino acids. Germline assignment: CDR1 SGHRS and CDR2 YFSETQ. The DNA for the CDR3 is TGCGCCAGCAGCCTTATTACAGGGGTGAACACTGAAGCTTTCTTT. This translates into CASSLITGVNTEAFF.

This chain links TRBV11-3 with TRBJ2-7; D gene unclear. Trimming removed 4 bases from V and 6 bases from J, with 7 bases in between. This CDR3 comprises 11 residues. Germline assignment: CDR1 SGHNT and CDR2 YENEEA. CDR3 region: CASSSSGEQYF. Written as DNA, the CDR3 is TGTGCCAGCAGCTCCAGTGGCGAGCAGTACTTC.

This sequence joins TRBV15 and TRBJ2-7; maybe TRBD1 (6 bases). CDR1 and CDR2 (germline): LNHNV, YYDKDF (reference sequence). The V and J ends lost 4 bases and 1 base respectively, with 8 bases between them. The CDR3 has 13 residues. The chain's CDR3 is CATSTTGSYEQYF. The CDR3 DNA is TGTGCCACCAGCACTACAGGGTCCTACGAGCAGTACTTC.

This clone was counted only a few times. CDR3 residues: CASSFLGTMREQYF. CDR3 nucleotide sequence: TGTGCCAGCAGCTTCCTCGGGACTATGCGCGAGCAGTACTTC. The rearrangement uses TRBV5-4 and TRBJ2-7; the match to TRBD2 covers 7 bases. This CDR3 has 14 residues. CDR1 is SGHNT and CDR2 is YYREEE in the germline V gene (reference sequence). The junction had 8 bases not matched to a gene; V was cut back by 2 bases and J by 6 bases.

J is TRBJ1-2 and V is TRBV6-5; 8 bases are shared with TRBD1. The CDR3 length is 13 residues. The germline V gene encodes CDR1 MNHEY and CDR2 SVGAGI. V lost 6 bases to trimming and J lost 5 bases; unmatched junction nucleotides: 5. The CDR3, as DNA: TGTGCCAGCAGCGGACAGGGAGGATATGGCTACACCTTC. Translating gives CASSGQGGYGYTF.

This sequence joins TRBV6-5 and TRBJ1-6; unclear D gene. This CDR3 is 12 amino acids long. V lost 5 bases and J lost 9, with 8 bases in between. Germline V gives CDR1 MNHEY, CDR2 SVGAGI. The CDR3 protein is CASSQGSSPLHF. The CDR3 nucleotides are TGTGCCAGCAGTCAAGGGAGTTCACCCCTCCACTTT.

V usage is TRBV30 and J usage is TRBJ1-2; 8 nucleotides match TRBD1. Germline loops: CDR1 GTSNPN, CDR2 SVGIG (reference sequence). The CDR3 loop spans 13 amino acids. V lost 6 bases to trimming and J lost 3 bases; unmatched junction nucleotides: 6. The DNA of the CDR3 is TGTGCCTGCAACTCAGGGGGCCACTATGGCTACACCTTC. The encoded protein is CACNSGGHYGYTF.